This T cell receptor (beta chain) was recovered during a study of breast tumors, draining lymph nodes, adjacent tissues. Study outcomes and limitations: Tumor and nontumor repertoires were significantly more similar in luminal-like than in basal-like breast cancer. Data only fit, rather than demonstrated, lymph node origin of most tumor T cells. The data were judged consistent with most tumor T cells coming from lymph node and expanding in tumor. Tumor TCR diversity was below lymph nodes but above nontumor tissue.

CDR3 length: 13 residues. Trimming cost V 6 bases and J 5 bases, with 14 bases left between them. CDR1 is LNHDA and CDR2 is SQIVND in the germline V gene (reference sequence). There are many counts of this clonotype. The antigen is unknown. Using its own MiXCR run on the multiplex PCR reads, TCRdb lists one record per CDR3 protein. The profile shows roughly 49,000 distinct CDR3 sequences, under 45% of them singletons. Sequencing was done on a sample of breast tumor tissue. The rearrangement joins TRBV19 to TRBJ2-7; weak D call: TRBD2 (5 bases). This sequence originates from a female donor with breast cancer. Some clones in this sample may be carry-over from other donors' samples. The DNA for the CDR3 is TGTGCCAGTAGCCCCGAGGGTAGTGACGAGCAGTACTTC. Residues: CASSPEGSDEQYF.